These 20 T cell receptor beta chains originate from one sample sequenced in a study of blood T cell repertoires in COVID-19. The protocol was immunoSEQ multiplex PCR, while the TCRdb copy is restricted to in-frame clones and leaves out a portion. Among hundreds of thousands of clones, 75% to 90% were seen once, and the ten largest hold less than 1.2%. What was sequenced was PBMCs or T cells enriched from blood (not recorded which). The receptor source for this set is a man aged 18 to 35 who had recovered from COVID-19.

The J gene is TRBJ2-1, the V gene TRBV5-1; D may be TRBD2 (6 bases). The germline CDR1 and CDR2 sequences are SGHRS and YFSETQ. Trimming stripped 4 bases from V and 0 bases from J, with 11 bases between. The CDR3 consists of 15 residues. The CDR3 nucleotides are TGCGCCAGCAGCCCCCGGGGGTCCTCCTACAATGAGCAGTTCTTC. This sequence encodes CASSPRGSSYNEQFF. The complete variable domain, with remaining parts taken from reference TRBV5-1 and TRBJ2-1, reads KAGVTQTPRYLIKTRGQQVTLSCSPISGHRSVSWYQQTPGQGLQFLFEYFSETQRNKGNFPGRFSGRQFSNSRSEMNVSTLELGDSALYLCASSPRGSSYNEQFFGPGTRLTVL.

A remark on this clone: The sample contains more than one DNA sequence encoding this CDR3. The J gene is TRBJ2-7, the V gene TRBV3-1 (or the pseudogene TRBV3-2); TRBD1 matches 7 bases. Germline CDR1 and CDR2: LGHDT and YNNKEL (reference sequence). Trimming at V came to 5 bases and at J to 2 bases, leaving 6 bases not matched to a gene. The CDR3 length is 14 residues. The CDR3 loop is CASSRDRAAYEQYF. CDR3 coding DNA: TGTGCCAGCAGCAGAGACAGGGCGGCCTACGAGCAGTACTTC.

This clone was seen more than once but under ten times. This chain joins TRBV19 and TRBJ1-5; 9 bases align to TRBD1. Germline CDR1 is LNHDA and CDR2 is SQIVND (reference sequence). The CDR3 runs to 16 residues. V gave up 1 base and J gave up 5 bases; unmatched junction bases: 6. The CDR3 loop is CASSIAGQGFHQPQHF. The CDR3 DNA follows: TGTGCCAGTAGTATAGCGGGACAGGGCTTCCATCAGCCCCAGCATTTT. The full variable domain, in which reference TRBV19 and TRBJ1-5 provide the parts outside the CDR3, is DGGITQSPKYLFRKEGQNVTLSCEQNLNHDAMYWYRQDPGQGLRLIYYSQIVNDFQKGDIAEGYSVSREKKESFPLTVTSAQKNPTAFYLCASSIAGQGFHQPQHFGDGTRLSIL.

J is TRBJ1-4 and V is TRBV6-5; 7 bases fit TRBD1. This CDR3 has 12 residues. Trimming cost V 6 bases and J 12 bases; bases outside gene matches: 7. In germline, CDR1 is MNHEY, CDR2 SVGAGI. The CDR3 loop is CASSQDREELFF. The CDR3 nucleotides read TGTGCCAGCAGCCAAGACAGGGAGGAACTGTTTTTT.

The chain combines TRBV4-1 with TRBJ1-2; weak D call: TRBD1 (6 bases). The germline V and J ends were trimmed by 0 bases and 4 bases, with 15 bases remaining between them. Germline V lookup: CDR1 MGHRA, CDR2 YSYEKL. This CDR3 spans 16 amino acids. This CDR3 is CASSQDEGGASYGYTF. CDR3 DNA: TGCGCCAGCAGCCAAGATGAGGGGGGGGCGAGCTATGGCTACACCTTC.

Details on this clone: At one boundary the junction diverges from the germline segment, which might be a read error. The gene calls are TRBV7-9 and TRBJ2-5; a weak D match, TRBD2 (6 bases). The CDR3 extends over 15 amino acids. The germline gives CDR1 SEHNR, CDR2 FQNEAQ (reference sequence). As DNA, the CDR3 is TGTGCCAGCTGCTTGGGGGGTTCGTCGAAAGAGACCCAGTACTTC. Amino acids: CASCLGGSSKETQYF. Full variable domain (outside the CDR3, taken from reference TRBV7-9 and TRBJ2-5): DTGVSQNPRHKITKRGQNVTFRCDPISEHNRLYWYRQTLGQGPEFLTYFQNEAQLEKSRLLSDRFSAERPKGSFSTLEIQRTEQGDSAMYLCASCLGGSSKETQYFGPGTRLLVL.

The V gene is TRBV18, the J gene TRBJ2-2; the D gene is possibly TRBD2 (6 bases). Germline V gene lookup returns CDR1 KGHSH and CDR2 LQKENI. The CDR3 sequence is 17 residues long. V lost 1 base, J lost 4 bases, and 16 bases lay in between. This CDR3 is CASSPRSEGGATGELFF. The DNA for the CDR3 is TGTGCCAGCTCACCACGTTCTGAGGGAGGTGCCACCGGGGAGCTGTTTTTT.

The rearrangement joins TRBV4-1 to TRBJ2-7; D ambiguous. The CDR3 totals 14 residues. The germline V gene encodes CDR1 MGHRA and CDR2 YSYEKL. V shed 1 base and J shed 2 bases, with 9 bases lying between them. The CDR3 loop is CASSQGQVTYEQYF. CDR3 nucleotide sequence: TGCGCCAGCAGCCAAGGGCAGGTGACCTACGAGCAGTACTTC.

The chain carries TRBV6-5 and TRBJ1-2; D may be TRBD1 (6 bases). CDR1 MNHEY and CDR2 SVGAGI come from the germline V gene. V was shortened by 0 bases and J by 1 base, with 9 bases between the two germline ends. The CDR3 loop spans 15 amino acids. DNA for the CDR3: TGTGCCAGCAGTTACTCGGGACACAATAACTATGGCTACACCTTC. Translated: CASSYSGHNNYGYTF.

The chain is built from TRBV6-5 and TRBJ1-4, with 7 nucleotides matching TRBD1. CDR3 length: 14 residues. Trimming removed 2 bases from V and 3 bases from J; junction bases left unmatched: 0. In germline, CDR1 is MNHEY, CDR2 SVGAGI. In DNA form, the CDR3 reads TGTGCCAGCAGTTACCAGGGGGCTAATGAAAAACTGTTTTTT. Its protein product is CASSYQGANEKLFF.

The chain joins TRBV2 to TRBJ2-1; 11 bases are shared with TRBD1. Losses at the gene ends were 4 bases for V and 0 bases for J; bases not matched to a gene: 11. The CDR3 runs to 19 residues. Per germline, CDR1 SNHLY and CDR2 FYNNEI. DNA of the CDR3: TGTGCCAGCAGTGGGTCAATGGGACAGGGGGTAAGCTCCTACAATGAGCAGTTCTTC. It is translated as CASSGSMGQGVSSYNEQFF. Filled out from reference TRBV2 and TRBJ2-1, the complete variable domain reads EPEVTQTPSHQVTQMGQEVILRCVPISNHLYFYWYRQILGQKVEFLVSFYNNEISEKSEIFDDQFSVERPDGSNFTLKIRSTKLEDSAMYFCASSGSMGQGVSSYNEQFFGPGTRLTVL.

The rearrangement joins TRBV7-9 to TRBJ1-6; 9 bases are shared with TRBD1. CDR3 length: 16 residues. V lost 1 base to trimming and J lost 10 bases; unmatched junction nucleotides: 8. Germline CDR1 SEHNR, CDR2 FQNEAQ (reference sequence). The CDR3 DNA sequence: TGTGCCAGCAGCTTAGGGTACTCGGGACAGGGATCACCCCTCCACTTT. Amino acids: CASSLGYSGQGSPLHF.

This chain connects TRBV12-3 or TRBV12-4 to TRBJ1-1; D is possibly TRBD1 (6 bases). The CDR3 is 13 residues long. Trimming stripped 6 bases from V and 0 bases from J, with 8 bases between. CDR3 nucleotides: TGTGCCAGCAGCGGACAGCTGAACACTGAAGCTTTCTTT. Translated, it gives CASSGQLNTEAFF.

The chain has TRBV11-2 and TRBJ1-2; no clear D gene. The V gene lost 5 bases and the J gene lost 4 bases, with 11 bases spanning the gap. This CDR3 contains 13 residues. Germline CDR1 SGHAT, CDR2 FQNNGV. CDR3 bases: TGTGCCAGCAGCCAATCGGGGTTCTATGGCTACACCTTC. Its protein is CASSQSGFYGYTF.

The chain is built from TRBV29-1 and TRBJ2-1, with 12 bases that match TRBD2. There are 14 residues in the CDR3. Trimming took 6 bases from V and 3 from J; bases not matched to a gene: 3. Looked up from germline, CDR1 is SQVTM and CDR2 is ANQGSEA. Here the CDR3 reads CSVKTSGGYNEQFF. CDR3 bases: TGCAGCGTGAAGACTAGCGGGGGCTACAATGAGCAGTTCTTC.

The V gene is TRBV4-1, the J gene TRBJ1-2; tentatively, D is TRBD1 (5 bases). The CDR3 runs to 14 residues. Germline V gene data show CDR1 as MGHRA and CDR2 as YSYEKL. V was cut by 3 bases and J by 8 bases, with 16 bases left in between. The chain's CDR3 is CASSHHETKGGYTF. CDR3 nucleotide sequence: TGCGCCAGCAGCCATCACGAAACCAAGGGGGGCTACACCTTC.

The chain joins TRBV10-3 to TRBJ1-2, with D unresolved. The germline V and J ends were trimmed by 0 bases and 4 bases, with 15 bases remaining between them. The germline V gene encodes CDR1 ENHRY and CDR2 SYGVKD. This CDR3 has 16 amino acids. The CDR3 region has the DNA TGTGCCATCAGTGAGTCGGCCACCCAAGGCGGCTATGGCTACACCTTC. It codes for CAISESATQGGYGYTF.

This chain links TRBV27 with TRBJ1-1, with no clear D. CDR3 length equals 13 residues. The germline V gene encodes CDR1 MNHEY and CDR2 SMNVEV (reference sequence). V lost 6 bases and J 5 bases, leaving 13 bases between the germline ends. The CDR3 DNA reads TGTGCCAGCAGCCTGTCCCTCGGGACTGAAGCTTTCTTT. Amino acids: CASSLSLGTEAFF.

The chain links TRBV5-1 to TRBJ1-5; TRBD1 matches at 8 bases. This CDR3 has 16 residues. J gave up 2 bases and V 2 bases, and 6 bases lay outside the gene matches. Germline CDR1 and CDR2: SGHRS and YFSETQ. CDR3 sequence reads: CASSFGTGSGNQPQHF. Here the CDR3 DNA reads TGCGCCAGCAGCTTTGGGACAGGATCGGGCAATCAGCCCCAGCATTTT.

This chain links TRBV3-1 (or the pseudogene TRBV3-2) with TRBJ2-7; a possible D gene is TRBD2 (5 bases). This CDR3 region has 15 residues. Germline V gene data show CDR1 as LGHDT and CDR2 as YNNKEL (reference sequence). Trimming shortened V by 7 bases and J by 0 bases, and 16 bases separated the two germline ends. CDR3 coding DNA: TGTGCCAGCACGCTCTCGGACTCTTTCTCCTACGAGCAGTACTTC. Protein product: CASTLSDSFSYEQYF.